The 18 T cell receptor beta chains below come from one sample, sequenced in a study of blood T cell repertoires in COVID-19. Repertoires were generated with immunoSEQ multiplex PCR, while TCRdb's copy carries only in-frame clones and drops some. Of about 170,000 clones in the sample, approximately 91% were seen once. The sequencing input was peripheral blood. These receptors came from a man between 18 and 29 years old with COVID-19, enrolled during active disease.

The V and J genes are TRBV24-1 and TRBJ2-2; 8 nucleotides align to TRBD2. The CDR3 covers 18 residues. Unmatched junction bases numbered 7, after V lost 2 bases and J lost 0 bases. Germline assignment: CDR1 KGHDR and CDR2 SFDVKD. In DNA form, the CDR3 reads TGTGCCACCAGTGATTCTCCTTTAGCGGGATCGAACACCGGGGAGCTGTTTTTT. It yields the protein CATSDSPLAGSNTGELFF.

J is TRBJ1-3 and V is TRBV2; D is ambiguous. From germline, CDR1 is SNHLY and CDR2 FYNNEI. The CDR3 is 11 amino acids. V lost 8 bases and J lost 4, with 6 bases in between. The CDR3: CASRVGNTIYF. In DNA form, the CDR3 reads TGTGCCAGCCGGGTCGGAAACACCATATATTTT.

The chain combines TRBV6-1 with TRBJ2-3; 10 bases are a match to TRBD2. CDR3 length: 15 amino acids. J gave up 4 bases and V 3 bases, and 4 bases lay outside the gene matches. Germline V gene data show CDR1 as MNHNS and CDR2 as SASEGT. Written as DNA, the CDR3 is TGTGCCAGCAGTGATGAACTAGCGGGGTCAGATACGCAGTATTTT. Translation gives CASSDELAGSDTQYF.

The rearrangement links TRBV7-6 to TRBJ2-1; TRBD2 matches 12 bases. CDR1 is SGHVS and CDR2 is FNYEAQ in the germline V gene. The CDR3 runs 17 residues. V shed 0 bases, J shed 8 bases, and the junction held 8 bases outside the gene matches. The CDR3 here is CASSLAGASGRGDEQFF. CDR3 DNA sequence: TGTGCCAGCAGCTTAGCTGGGGCTAGCGGGAGGGGAGATGAGCAGTTCTTC.

This clone appeared once. This rearrangement joins TRBV5-6 to TRBJ2-3; no clear D. The V end lost 4 bases, the J end lost 5 bases, and 20 bases lay between the germline ends. This CDR3 region has 16 residues. Germline-derived CDR1 and CDR2 are SGHDT and YYEEEE. CDR3 bases: TGTGCCAGCAGCACCCTACCGGCTAGAGTAGGAGATACGCAGTATTTT. Translating it yields CASSTLPARVGDTQYF.

This sequence joins TRBV27 and TRBJ2-1; D call uncertain. Germline values: CDR1 MNHEY, CDR2 SMNVEV (reference sequence). Trimming left V 3 bases short and J 0 bases short, with 6 bases between. The CDR3 consists of 14 residues. CDR3 amino acids: CASSFVLSYNEQFF. DNA of the CDR3: TGTGCCAGCAGTTTCGTCCTCTCCTACAATGAGCAGTTCTTC.

The chain carries TRBV4-1 and TRBJ1-2; a possible D gene is TRBD1 (6 bases). Trimming removed 3 bases at V and 0 bases at J, with 14 bases between. The length of the CDR3 is 16 residues. The germline gives CDR1 MGHRA, CDR2 YSYEKL. In nucleotides, the CDR3 is TGCGCCAGCAGCCATCGGTCGACAGGTCCTAACTATGGCTACACCTTC. Translated: CASSHRSTGPNYGYTF.

The rearrangement uses TRBV6-5 and TRBJ1-5, with TRBD1 matching over 8 bases. V lost 6 bases and J lost 2; bases outside the gene matches: 6. Germline V CDR1 and CDR2: MNHEY, SVGAGI. The CDR3 sequence is 15 residues long. CDR3 sequence (DNA): TGTGCCAGCAGAGCGACAGGGGCTGGCAATCAGCCCCAGCATTTT. Its translation: CASRATGAGNQPQHF.

The chain combines TRBV25-1 with TRBJ2-3, with D perhaps TRBD1 (6 bases). The CDR3 is 17 residues long. Germline V lookup: CDR1 MGHDK, CDR2 SYGVNS. With 3 bases removed from V and 2 bases from J, the gap between germline ends came to 18 bases. The CDR3 DNA sequence: TGTGCCAGCAGTGAGACCGGGACATTAGTTAACACAGATACGCAGTATTTT. Protein sequence: CASSETGTLVNTDTQYF.

This clone has only one observation. CDR3 residues: CASSRGNEQFF. The CDR3 bases are TGTGCCAGCAGCAGGGGCAATGAGCAGTTCTTC. The chain is built from TRBV6-5 and TRBJ2-1, with TRBD1 as a possible D gene (6 bases). The CDR3 contains 11 residues. Germline V gives CDR1 MNHEY, CDR2 SVGAGI. Between the trimmed V and J ends, which lost 6 bases and 6 bases, there was a span of 6 bases.

The gene calls are TRBV18 and TRBJ2-3, with 12 bases aligning to TRBD2. CDR1 is KGHSH and CDR2 is LQKENI in the germline V gene. The CDR3 is 16 residues long. J lost 4 bases, V lost 4 bases, and 6 bases had no gene match. As DNA, the CDR3 is TGTGCCAGCTCACTCCGGACTAGCGGGACCGCAGATACGCAGTATTTT. Residues: CASSLRTSGTADTQYF.

This chain links TRBV25-1 with TRBJ2-7; the match to TRBD1 covers 7 bases. The germline V gene encodes CDR1 MGHDK and CDR2 SYGVNS. CDR3 length equals 13 residues. The ends lost 8 bases at V and 7 bases at J; junction bases unmatched: 11. The CDR3 region is CASQGDRDWEQYF. CDR3 coding DNA: TGTGCCAGCCAGGGAGACAGGGATTGGGAGCAGTACTTC.

V is TRBV27 and J is TRBJ2-7; 9 bases fit TRBD2. In germline, CDR1 is MNHEY, CDR2 SMNVEV (reference sequence). Trimming cost V 1 base and J 3 bases; bases outside gene matches: 7. The CDR3 is 16 amino acids. DNA of the CDR3: TGTGCCAGCAGTTTATTAGGCGGGAGGGCCAGCTACGAGCAGTACTTC. Amino acids: CASSLLGGRASYEQYF.

The J gene is TRBJ2-7, the V gene TRBV6-6, with D hard to call. Germline V gives CDR1 MNHNY, CDR2 SVGAGI (reference sequence). Trimming removed 2 bases from V and 5 bases from J, with 13 bases in between. This CDR3 is 14 amino acids long. The CDR3 sequence: CASSYAGLPHEQYF. CDR3 bases: TGTGCCAGCAGTTACGCTGGGCTACCCCACGAGCAGTACTTC.

The V and J genes are TRBV9 and TRBJ2-2; TRBD2 agrees at 10 bases. V lost 4 bases to trimming and J lost 6 bases; unmatched junction nucleotides: 6. Germline CDR1 reads SGDLS; CDR2 reads YYNGEE. The CDR3 contains 15 residues. The CDR3 nucleotides are TGTGCCAGCAGCCTAAGCGGGAGGGCCGCCGGGGAGCTGTTTTTT. Translation: CASSLSGRAAGELFF.

V and J are TRBV11-1 and TRBJ2-7; 11 nucleotides agree with TRBD1. This CDR3 is 14 amino acids long. V lost 3 bases, J lost 6 bases, and 4 bases stayed unmatched. Germline V CDR1 and CDR2: SGHAT, FQDESV (reference sequence). In DNA form, the CDR3 reads TGTGCCAGCAGCTTCGGACAGGGGGCCGTCGAGCAGTACTTC. Protein sequence: CASSFGQGAVEQYF.

This chain links TRBV11-2 with TRBJ1-1, with TRBD1 as a possible D gene (5 bases). Trimming removed 2 bases at V and 3 bases at J, with 13 bases between. This CDR3 is 15 amino acids long. Germline-derived CDR1 and CDR2 are SGHAT and FQNNGV. CDR3 residues: CASSLTDRLYTEAFF. DNA for the CDR3: TGTGCCAGCAGCTTAACCGACAGATTATACACTGAAGCTTTCTTT.

This chain links TRBV5-1 with TRBJ2-5; D is undetermined. Trimming cost V 4 bases and J 2 bases, with 6 bases left between them. Germline V gives CDR1 SGHRS, CDR2 YFSETQ. The CDR3 extends over 12 amino acids. The CDR3 nucleotides are TGCGCCAGCAGCCCTAATCAAGAGACCCAGTACTTC. Its protein product is CASSPNQETQYF.